A selection of T cell receptor beta chains follows, all from one sample in a study of T-cell memory formation after mild COVID-19. TCRdb analysed the 5' RACE reads with MiXCR anew, one entry per CDR3 protein. This table has about 130,000 distinct CDR3 sequences, approximately 15% appearing once. The sequencing sample was made of PBMCs or a T cell subset sorted from them (not recorded which). Receptor source: an adult woman who had mild COVID-19 (a few samples of this study predate the infection). Cell type and time point are not known. The CDR3 runs from the conserved cysteine through the conserved F or W. D genes are given only for firm matches. Clone size is not always given. Where it is, it says once, few, many or a class for expanded clones.

few | TRBJ2-1 | . | TRBV3-1 | TGTGCCAGCAGCCATCACCTCGGCTCCTACAATGAGCAGTTCTTC | CASSHHLGSYNEQFF
many | TRBJ2-7 | . | TRBV7-8 | TGTGCCAGCAGCTTAGACATTAACCCTGCCTACGAGCAGTACTTC | CASSLDINPAYEQYF
. | TRBJ2-5 | . | TRBV19 | TGTGCCAGTAGTATAGCGGTCAGGGAAGAGACCCAGTACTTC | CASSIAVREETQYF
. | TRBJ1-1 | . | TRBV6-6 | TGTGCCAGCACCTATTCATTATCCCGGGACACTGAAGCTTTCTTT | CASTYSLSRDTEAFF
. | TRBJ1-5 | . | TRBV19 | TGTGCCAGTAGTATTGGGACGAGCCGGGTGAGCAATCAGCCCCAGCATTTT | CASSIGTSRVSNQPQHF
few | TRBJ2-3 | . | TRBV15 | TGTGCCACCAGCAGAGATACCGAGGCAGATACGCAGTATTTT | CATSRDTEADTQYF
few | TRBJ2-3 | . | TRBV9 | TGTGCCAGCAGCGCACACCAGGGTCCAGATACGCAGTATTTT | CASSAHQGPDTQYF
. | TRBJ1-1 | TRBD1 | TRBV4-1 | TGCGCCAGCAGCTTGGCCAGGGGGTCTGAAGCTTTCTTT | CASSLARGSEAFF
few | TRBJ2-5 | . | TRBV29-1 | TGCAGCGTTGAACATCTACAAGAGACCCAGTACTTC | CSVEHLQETQYF
many | TRBJ2-5 | . | TRBV7-2 | TGTGCCAGCAGCTCTCAGGCGGGGGAGACCCAGTACTTC | CASSSQAGETQYF
few | TRBJ2-7 | . | TRBV7-2 | TGTGCCAGCAGCTTAGCACACGGGCAGAACTACGAGCAGTACTTC | CASSLAHGQNYEQYF
few | TRBJ2-5 | . | TRBV5-6 | TGTGCCAGCGGGACACCCATAGAGACCCAGTACTTC | CASGTPIETQYF
medium-sized | TRBJ2-7 | . | TRBV6-2/TRBV6-3 | TGTGCCAGCAGGGACACAGGACTCTACGAGCAGTACTTC | CASRDTGLYEQYF
. | TRBJ2-7 | . | TRBV5-6 | TGTGCCAGCAGCCCGGGTGGCGTCTACGAGCAGTACTTC | CASSPGGVYEQYF
few | TRBJ2-1 | . | TRBV5-1 | TGCGCCAGCAGCCACGGGACTTACAATGAGCAGTTCTTC | CASSHGTYNEQFF
few | TRBJ2-2 | . | TRBV7-6 | TGTGCCAGCCGACCTAGCGCCACCGGGGAGCTGTTTTTT | CASRPSATGELFF
few | TRBJ2-1 | TRBD2 | TRBV20-1 | TGCAGTGCTATTAGTGTACTAGCGGGATTCAATGAGCAGTTCTTC | CSAISVLAGFNEQFF
many | TRBJ2-3 | . | TRBV7-3 | TGTGCCAGCAGCTCAACTAGCACAGATACGCAGTATTTT | CASSSTSTDTQYF
. | TRBJ2-1 | TRBD2 | TRBV20-1 | TGCAGTGCTAGGGAGAGCGGGAGGGCCGTAATCAATGAGCAGTTCTTC | CSARESGRAVINEQFF
. | TRBJ2-4 | . | TRBV11-3 | TGTGCCAGCAGCTTACAGCCCTCGACAGGAGCCAAAAACATTCAGTACTTC | CASSLQPSTGAKNIQYF
once | TRBJ2-6 | . | TRBV7-6 | TGTGCCAGCAGCTTAGGCGCAGGACCAAGCTCTGGGGCCAACGTCCTGACTTTC | CASSLGAGPSSGANVLTF
. | TRBJ2-3 | TRBD2 | TRBV10-3 | TGTGCCATCAGTGAACTAGCGGGGGGGCTAAGTGGAGGAACAGATACGCAGTATTTT | CAISELAGGLSGGTDTQYF